This is a list of T cell receptor beta chains from one sample in a study of T cells expressing NK-cell markers. TCRdb re-called the 5' RACE reads; every CDR3 protein appears as one record, without DNA. In all, the sample yields about 260,000 distinct CDR3 sequences. The sequencing input was blood T cells: a sorted CD56 or NKG2C T cell subset, CD4+ or CD8+ T cells, or bulk PBMC T cells (not recorded which). These receptor sequences come from a man aged 18 to 29 in good health. Both conserved end residues are part of each CDR3.

v_gene	j_gene	CDR3aa
TRBV29-1	TRBJ2-3	CSVTQTNRGRTDTQYF
TRBV20-1	TRBJ1-1	CSASLPGGGTEAFF
TRBV29-1	TRBJ2-3	CSGDEGTDTQYF
TRBV5-5	TRBJ2-7	CASSRAGELGLYEQYF
TRBV5-1	TRBJ2-5	CASSWASGTETQYF
TRBV5-1	TRBJ2-2	CASSLSRENTGELFF
TRBV15	TRBJ1-5	CATSRGGQYQPQHF
TRBV20-1	TRBJ2-7	CSAKHLGQGEQYF
TRBV7-2	TRBJ2-7	CASSAIGSPIYYEQYF
TRBV7-6	TRBJ2-2	CASTGTGAAGELFF
TRBV5-1	TRBJ2-1	CASSATGGSHNEQFF
TRBV5-1	TRBJ1-1	CASREQGAQTEAFF
TRBV10-1	TRBJ2-1	CASSGGTGGHEQFF
TRBV18	TRBJ1-1	CASSPISGTGKLRNTEAFF
TRBV29-1	TRBJ2-1	CSAPSWEGYNEQFF
TRBV24-1	TRBJ2-5	CATGAQRDQETQYF
TRBV20-1	TRBJ2-7	CSASSRAGHEQYF
TRBV5-5	TRBJ1-6	CASSSPFGRINSPLHF
TRBV3-1	TRBJ1-2	CASSLLTEYGYTF
TRBV29-1	TRBJ2-1	CSVQAGTGSSNEQFF
TRBV7-9	TRBJ2-3	CASSNLAESTDTQYF
TRBV20-1	TRBJ2-7	CSARDRIHETEQYF
TRBV10-2	TRBJ2-5	CASSGAIAGKQETQYF
TRBV10-3	TRBJ2-7	CAISESLEQYF
TRBV20-1	TRBJ2-1	CSATIGQSNEQFF
TRBV5-1	TRBJ1-1	CASSLDWDVETFF
TRBV5-6	TRBJ2-1	CASSLAPGAGNEQFF
TRBV20-1	TRBJ2-7	CSARDSGREQYF
TRBV5-1	TRBJ1-1	CASSAQGANTEAFF
TRBV6-1	TRBJ2-1	CASSGGLAGGDNEQFF
TRBV6-5	TRBJ1-2	CASSYGADEIYGYTF
TRBV18	TRBJ2-1	CASSPQATGLSEQFF
TRBV20-1	TRBJ2-2	CSADGANTGELFF
TRBV7-8	TRBJ2-5	CAGRTGVGPETQFF
TRBV20-1	TRBJ2-2	CSARPGPSGGELFF
TRBV27	TRBJ2-1	CASSLSPRNNEQFF